The TCR beta chain described here comes from a study of T cell responses to AZD1222 COVID-19 vaccine (dated by TCRdb to 2020 to 2023). For the wider study: TCR sequencing was performed for roughly 250 trial participants, of whom some 200 were given two doses of AZD1222 and approximately 25 were given two doses of MenACWY control vaccine. Enrollment into the trials was organized by age into subgroups of 18-55, 56-69 and 70-plus years, and those subgroups contained roughly 150, 30 and 60 TCR-sequenced participants, respectively. Overall results and qualifications from the work: The 56-69-year group was small, and its depth increase did not reach significance, likely because of low power. After two AZD1222 doses, both the breadth and the depth of spike-specific TCRs were significantly higher than at day 0 and than in MenACWY recipients. Epitopes outside the regions mutated in the B.1.351 and B.1.1.7 variants were reportedly recognized by nearly half of the unique spike-specific TCRs. Only five or six AZD1222 recipients were SARS-CoV-2 seropositive at baseline, limiting conclusions about previously exposed vaccinees. Participants were mostly white British and included more females than males, and it was suggested by the authors that clonal diversity may have been underestimated. Vaccine-associated CD4 TCRs spanned the whole spike protein, with dominant responses in regions 160-218 and 743-854. Because no day 14 peak-response samples were available, the repertoires could be characterized only after the peak T cell response.

The CDR3 regions of human TCRbeta chains were analyzed by immunosequencing. The study's own analysis went as follows. TCRs in the repertoires were matched against a reference library of SARS-CoV-2-specific TCRs that had been generated with the MIRA antigen-specificity platform. Breadth was defined as the fraction of unique TCRs that were SARS-CoV-2-associated. Depth was defined as the fraction of total T cells that were SARS-CoV-2-associated. Using the MIRA data, each spike-specific TCR was assigned both to the spike region to which the TCR was reactive and to a CD4 or CD8 class. Log10-transformed breadth and depth values were compared by one-way ANOVA with Sidak's multiple comparisons tests. TCRdb carries this immuneACCESS record with in-frame sequences only. Its versions omit some clonotypes, under half of them owing to an unresolved V gene in the studies checked, with the rest unexplained. V, J and clone size reflect that table, while D and trimming were determined from the DNA. The sample table lists around 170,000 clones, over 90% of them with a count of one. The top ten clonotypes cover approximately 1.8% of the sample.

What this sample's time point label stands for: about 28 days (+/-7) after the second vaccine dose. AZD1222 recipients whose second dose came at about 4 weeks and those whose second dose came at about 12 weeks were combined into one group, since spike-specific TCR depth and breadth did not differ between the two schedules. Vaccinee samples came from UK trials COV001 and COV002, including a single-blind randomized controlled phase 2/3 trial of AZD1222 (ChAdOx1 nCoV-19) in healthy adults. Trial participant PBMC samples were collected at day 0 and day 28 after the second dose for TCRbeta chain sequencing. Details on this clone: What antigen it recognizes has not been identified. Base qualities are not recorded, but no much larger clone differs from it by a single base.

Relative to germline, V is missing 5 bases and J is missing 10 bases, with 13 bases of the junction outside any gene match. CDR1 and CDR2, looked up from the germline V gene, are MRHNA and SNTAGT. Inclusive of the bounding cysteine and phenylalanine, the CDR3 is 15 residues long. Only the CDR3 part of the read is kept: 45 bases, read in frame from the first base. Here the sequenced sample was peripheral blood, taken 28 days after the second AZD1222 dose. This receptor was identified in an adult who received the AZD1222 COVID-19 vaccine. This sequence uses TRBV6-4 and TRBJ2-1; 8 nucleotides in the junction match TRBD2. The sequence in DNA is TGTGCCAGCAGTAGGAGCGGGAGCCAAAGTGGCGAGCAGTTCTTC. It codes for CASSRSGSQSGEQFF.